The 3 T cell receptor beta chains below come from one sample, sequenced in a study of T cell repertoires in cytomegalovirus infection. TCRdb reanalysed the reads using MiXCR and keeps one entry per CDR3 protein. Of about 300,000 distinct CDR3 sequences in the sample, 8% to 10% were seen once. Specimen: PBMCs. Receptor source: a human donor in good health (CMV status not recorded). Some clones in this sample may be carry-over from other donors' samples.

This sequence joins TRBV29-1 and TRBJ2-1, with a possible D match to TRBD2 (6 bases). There are 14 residues in the CDR3. V lost 6 bases to trimming and J lost 7 bases, with 19 bases between them. CDR1 and CDR2 from the germline V gene are SQVTM and ANQGSEA. Here the CDR3 DNA reads TGCAGCGTGGGGCGGCCAGGGACTGCGAATGAGCAGTTCTTC. It specifies CSVGRPGTANEQFF.

This clonotype was detected ten times or more. The J gene is TRBJ1-3, the V gene TRBV29-1; no definite D call. V was trimmed by 3 bases and J by 0 bases, leaving 12 bases between them. CDR1 is SQVTM and CDR2 is ANQGSEA in the germline V gene. The CDR3 is 15 residues long. In DNA, the CDR3 is TGCAGCGTTGATACGAGAGGGATCTCTGGAAACACCATATATTTT. Amino acid sequence: CSVDTRGISGNTIYF.

This clonotype came up many times. The V gene is TRBV10-3, the J gene TRBJ1-5; 7 bases agree with TRBD1. The CDR3 runs to 13 residues. V shed 10 bases, J shed 3 bases, and the junction held 6 bases outside the gene matches. Germline-derived CDR1 and CDR2 are ENHRY and SYGVKD. CDR3 region: CATSDRDNQPQHF. In DNA form, the CDR3 reads TGTGCCACCTCCGACAGGGACAATCAGCCCCAGCATTTT.